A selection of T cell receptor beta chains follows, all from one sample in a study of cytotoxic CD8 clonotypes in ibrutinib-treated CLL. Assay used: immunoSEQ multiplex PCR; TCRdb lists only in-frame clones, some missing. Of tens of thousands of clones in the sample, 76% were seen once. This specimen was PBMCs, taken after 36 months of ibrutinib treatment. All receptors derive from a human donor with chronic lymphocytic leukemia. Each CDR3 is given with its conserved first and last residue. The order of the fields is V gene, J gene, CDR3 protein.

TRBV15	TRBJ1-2	CATSLQGDGYTF
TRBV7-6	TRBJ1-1	CASSRGGDTEAFF
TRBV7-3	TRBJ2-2	CASSLGPIANTGELFF
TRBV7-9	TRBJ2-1	CASSKGRDWGLDEQFF
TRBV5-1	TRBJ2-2	CASSLTGTGFTGELFF
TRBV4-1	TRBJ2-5	CASSHPGTGARETQYF
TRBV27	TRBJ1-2	CASSFGQGWGGYTF
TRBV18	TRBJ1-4	CASRQGIGEKLFF
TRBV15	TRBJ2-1	CATSTPGAWDEQFF
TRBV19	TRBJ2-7	CASSGGLFYEQYF
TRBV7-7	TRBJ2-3	CASSPSLVTDTQYF
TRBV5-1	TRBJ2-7	CASSLNRGMAEQYF
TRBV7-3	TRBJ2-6	CASSPWGESSGANVLTF
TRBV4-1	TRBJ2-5	CASSQERQLAQYF
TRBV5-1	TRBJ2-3	CASSLDYSSTDTQYF
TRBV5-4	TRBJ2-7	CASSPTGINEQYF
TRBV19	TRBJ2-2	CAGGRGNTGELFF
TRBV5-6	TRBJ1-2	CASSLTGDNYGYTF
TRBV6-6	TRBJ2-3	CASSYSKDGRTDTQYF
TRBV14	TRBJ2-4	CASSPRQSGAQNIQYF
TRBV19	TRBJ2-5	CASSIGGGETQYF
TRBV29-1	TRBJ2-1	CSVELRDRHNEQFF
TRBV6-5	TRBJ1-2	CASSYQGSRYGYTF
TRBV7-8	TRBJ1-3	CASTISLGGNTIYF
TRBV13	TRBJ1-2	CASSSRDRGLHYGYTF
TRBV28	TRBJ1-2	CASSSQIRPRGDYGYTF
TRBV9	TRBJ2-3	CASSVGLGFADTQYF
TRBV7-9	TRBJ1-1	CASSIRDRVSTEAFF
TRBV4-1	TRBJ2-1	CASSQVAGLADNEQFF
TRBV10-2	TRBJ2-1	CASWDFNSYNEQFF
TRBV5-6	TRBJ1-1	CASSPGLNTEAFF
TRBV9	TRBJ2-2	CASSLTGQYTGELFF
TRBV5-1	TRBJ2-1	CASSATSGVFTSSYNEQFF
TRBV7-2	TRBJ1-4	CASSLGLFATNEKLFF
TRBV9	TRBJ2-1	CASSVGNGDEQFF
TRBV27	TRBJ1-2	CASSFVGGLYGYTF
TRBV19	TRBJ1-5	CASSINPNQPQHF
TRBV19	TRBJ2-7	CASSIDSYEQYF
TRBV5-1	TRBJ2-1	CASSTQGWGLSYNEQFF
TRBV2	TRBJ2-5	CASGGVGETQYF
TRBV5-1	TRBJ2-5	CASSFGGQETQYF
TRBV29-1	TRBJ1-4	CSVVLEEKLFF
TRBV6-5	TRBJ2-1	CASSDPPRGQQFF
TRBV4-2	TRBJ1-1	CASSQEGRGTEAFF
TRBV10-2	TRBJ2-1	CASSESGLYNEQFF
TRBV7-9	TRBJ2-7	CASSLGSGEQYF
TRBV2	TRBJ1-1	CASKAQPNTEAFF
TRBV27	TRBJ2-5	CASSWTVGETQYF
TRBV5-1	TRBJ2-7	CASSLAVRYEQYF
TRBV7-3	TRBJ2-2	CASSLSGVRRVGELFF